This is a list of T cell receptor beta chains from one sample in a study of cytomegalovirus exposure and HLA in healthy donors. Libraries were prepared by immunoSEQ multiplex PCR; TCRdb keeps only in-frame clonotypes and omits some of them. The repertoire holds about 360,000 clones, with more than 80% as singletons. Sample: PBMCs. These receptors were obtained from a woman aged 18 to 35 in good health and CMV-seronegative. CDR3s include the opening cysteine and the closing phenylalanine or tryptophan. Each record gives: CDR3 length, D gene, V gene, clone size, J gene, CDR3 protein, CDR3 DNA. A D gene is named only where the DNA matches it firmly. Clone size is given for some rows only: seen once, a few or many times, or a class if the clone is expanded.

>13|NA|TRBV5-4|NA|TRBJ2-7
CASSPGTTYEQYF
TGTGCCAGCAGCCCCGGGACAACCTACGAGCAGTACTTC
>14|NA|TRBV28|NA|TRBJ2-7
CASSFPGGQYEQYF
TGTGCCAGCAGTTTCCCTGGAGGCCAATACGAGCAGTACTTC
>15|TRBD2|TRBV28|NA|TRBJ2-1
CASSLGVGGSDEQFF
TGTGCCAGCAGTTTAGGAGTCGGGGGGTCGGATGAGCAGTTCTTC
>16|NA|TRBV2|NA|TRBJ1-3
CASSLTGPSSGNTIYF
TGTGCCAGCAGTTTAACAGGACCTAGCTCTGGAAACACCATATATTTT
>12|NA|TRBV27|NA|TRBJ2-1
CASSFIGNEQFF
TGTGCCAGCAGTTTCATCGGGAATGAGCAGTTCTTC
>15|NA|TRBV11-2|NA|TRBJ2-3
CASGDRRPSTDTQYF
TGTGCCAGCGGCGACAGGAGACCTAGCACAGATACGCAGTATTTT
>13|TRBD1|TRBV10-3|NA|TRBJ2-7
CAIRRQGDDEQYF
TGTGCCATCAGGAGACAGGGGGACGACGAGCAGTACTTC
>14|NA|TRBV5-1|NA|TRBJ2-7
CASSLDSSSYEQYF
TGCGCCAGCAGCCTTGACTCCAGCTCCTACGAGCAGTACTTC
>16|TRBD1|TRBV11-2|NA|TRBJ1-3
CASSLGGTVTGNTIYF
TGTGCCAGCAGCTTAGGGGGGACAGTCACTGGAAACACCATATATTTT
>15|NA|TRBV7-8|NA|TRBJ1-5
CASSYGGGLYQPQHF
TGTGCCAGCAGCTATGGTGGAGGGTTGTATCAGCCCCAGCATTTT
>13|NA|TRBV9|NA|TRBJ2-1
CASGSQLRGEQFF
TGTGCCAGCGGCTCCCAATTAAGGGGTGAGCAGTTCTTC
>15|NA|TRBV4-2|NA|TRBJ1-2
CASSQDARANYGYTF
TGTGCCAGCAGCCAAGATGCCAGGGCTAACTATGGCTACACCTTC
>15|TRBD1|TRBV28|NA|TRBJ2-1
CASSFGDRVMGEQFF
TGTGCCAGCAGTTTCGGGGACAGGGTTATGGGCGAGCAGTTCTTC
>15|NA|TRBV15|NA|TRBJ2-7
CATSTEGGWDYEQYF
TGTGCCACCAGCACCGAAGGAGGGTGGGACTACGAGCAGTACTTC
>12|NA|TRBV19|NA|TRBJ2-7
CASIDSTYEQYF
TGTGCCAGCATTGACAGTACCTACGAGCAGTACTTC
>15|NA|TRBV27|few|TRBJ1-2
CASSVIGGGLSGYTF
TGTGCCAGCAGTGTAATCGGGGGAGGGTTAAGTGGCTACACCTTC
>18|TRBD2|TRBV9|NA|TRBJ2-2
CASSPPRGTRSGTGELFF
TGTGCCAGCAGCCCACCGAGAGGGACTAGAAGTGGCACCGGGGAGCTGTTTTTT
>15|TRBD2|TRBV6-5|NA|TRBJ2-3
CASSLLGGLTDTQYF
TGTGCCAGCAGTCTCCTCGGGGGGTTGACAGATACGCAGTATTTT
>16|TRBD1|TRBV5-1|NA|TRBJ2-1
CASSLVGTGSNNEQFF
TGCGCCAGCAGCTTGGTAGGGACAGGGAGTAACAATGAGCAGTTCTTC
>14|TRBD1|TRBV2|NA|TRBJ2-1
CASRHRGLYNEQFF
TGTGCCAGCAGGCACAGGGGGCTCTACAATGAGCAGTTCTTC
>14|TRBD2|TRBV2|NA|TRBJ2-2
CASIGLAVTGELFF
TGTGCCAGCATTGGACTAGCGGTCACCGGGGAGCTGTTTTTT